The 9 T cell receptor beta chains below all came from one sample that was sequenced in a study of blood T cells in healthy people across ages. Sample-barcoded 5' priming and a J-beta primer mix drove a second PCR of roughly 6 to 12 cycles. Each CDR3 protein is one row after TCRdb ran MiXCR on the 5' RACE reads. The sample comprises 1.8 million or so distinct CDR3 sequences, 35% to 50% of which are singletons, and 23% rests with the top ten. Sequencing used blood. The source is a human donor in good health.

The gene calls are TRBV4-1 and TRBJ1-2; unclear D gene. The germline gives CDR1 MGHRA, CDR2 YSYEKL. The CDR3 covers 16 residues. Trimming removed 0 bases from V and 8 bases from J, with 19 bases in between. CDR3 amino acids: CASSQDQGNEWEGYTF. The CDR3 DNA follows: TGCGCCAGCAGCCAAGATCAAGGGAATGAATGGGAAGGCTACACCTTC.

This clonotype was counted a few times. The chain couples TRBV15 to TRBJ2-1; D may be TRBD1 (6 bases). Germline CDR1 reads LNHNV; CDR2 reads YYDKDF (reference sequence). This CDR3 has 15 residues. V lost 1 base and J 2 bases, leaving 9 bases between the germline ends. CDR3 coding DNA: TGTGCCACCAGCAGAGCCGGGACACCCTACAATGAGCAGTTCTTC. Its protein product is CATSRAGTPYNEQFF.

CDR3 nucleotides: TGTGCCAGCAGTTTATTTGCGTCCAGAAGGGCGACCCAGTACTTC. This codes for CASSLFASRRATQYF. V usage is TRBV12-3 or TRBV12-4 and J usage is TRBJ2-5; D not certain. V lost 2 bases and J lost 7, with 17 bases in between. This CDR3 region has 15 residues.

This rearrangement joins TRBV20-1 to TRBJ2-1, with 9 bases that match TRBD1. CDR1 DFQATT and CDR2 SNEGSKA come from the germline V gene (reference sequence). Unmatched junction bases numbered 6, after V lost 0 bases and J lost 3 bases. CDR3 length equals 16 residues. Written as DNA, the CDR3 is TGCAGTGCTAGAGACCGGTGGACAGGGGTCTACAATGAGCAGTTCTTC. Translating it yields CSARDRWTGVYNEQFF.

A few counts support this clonotype. The V gene is TRBV20-1, the J gene TRBJ2-1; D is ambiguous. The ends were cut back, 6 bases at V and 4 bases at J, with 7 bases in the middle. The CDR3 totals 11 residues. Germline CDR1 DFQATT, CDR2 SNEGSKA (reference sequence). Here the CDR3 DNA reads TGCAGTGCCTCTTTTTACAATGAGCAGTTCTTC. Its translation: CSASFYNEQFF.

This clonotype has just a few counts. This chain links TRBV11-2 with TRBJ2-1; the match to TRBD1 covers 10 bases. The CDR3 totals 17 residues. V was clipped by 5 bases and J by 3 bases; unmatched bases: 10. Germline V gene lookup returns CDR1 SGHAT and CDR2 FQNNGV. The CDR3 loop reads CASSPGPGQGIYNEQFF. The CDR3 region has the DNA TGTGCCAGCAGCCCAGGTCCGGGACAGGGGATCTACAATGAGCAGTTCTTC.

V usage is TRBV7-9 and J usage is TRBJ2-1; TRBD2 agrees at 7 bases. Germline V lookup: CDR1 SEHNR, CDR2 FQNEAQ (reference sequence). There are 16 residues in the CDR3. Trimming removed 3 bases from V and 7 bases from J; junction bases left unmatched: 12. CDR3 sequence (DNA): TGTGCCAGCAGCTTCCCAGGGCGGGGGAGAGGGAATGAGCAGTTCTTC. Translated: CASSFPGRGRGNEQFF.

This clonotype showed up just a few times. CDR3 residues: CASSRRTGQNTEAFF. The CDR3 DNA reads TGTGCCAGCAGCCGGAGGACAGGACAGAACACTGAAGCTTTCTTT. The rearrangement links TRBV11-2 to TRBJ1-1; 7 positions agree with TRBD1. CDR1 is SGHAT and CDR2 is FQNNGV in the germline V gene. CDR3 length equals 15 residues. J was trimmed by 1 base and V by 5 bases; bases with no gene match: 7.

There are a few counts of this clonotype. V usage is TRBV7-2 and J usage is TRBJ2-7; D remains ambiguous. Per the germline V gene, CDR1 is SGHTA and CDR2 is FQGNSA. Trimming left V 4 bases short and J 0 bases short, with 7 bases between. This CDR3 is 13 amino acids long. DNA for the CDR3: TGTGCCAGCAGCTCGCTTCTCTCCTACGAGCAGTACTTC. Translated: CASSSLLSYEQYF.